This TCR beta chain came from a study of T-cell memory formation after mild COVID-19. Study-wide points: The study found contracting CD4+ clones mainly in CM and EM and contracting CD8+ clones in EMRA.

In germline, CDR1 is SGDLS, CDR2 YYNGEE. V lost 3 bases to trimming and J lost 0 bases; unmatched junction nucleotides: 6. The CDR3 is made up of 17 amino acids. The sample holds a few counts of this clonotype. Its antigen remains unidentified. TCRdb re-analysed the 5' RACE reads in MiXCR, keeping a single row per CDR3 protein. The top ten clones hold around 12% of a sample with 450,000 to 650,000 distinct CDR3 sequences, about a sixth of them seen once. This sequence joins TRBV9 and TRBJ1-4; 9 bases map to TRBD1. The receptor was derived from an adult woman who had mild COVID-19 (a few samples of this study predate the infection). Cell type and time point are not known. Sequencing input: PBMCs or a T cell subset sorted from them (not recorded which). The DNA of the CDR3 is TGTGCCAGCAGCGCCCGGACAGGGGTCACAACTAATGAAAAACTGTTTTTT. It translates to CASSARTGVTTNEKLFF.